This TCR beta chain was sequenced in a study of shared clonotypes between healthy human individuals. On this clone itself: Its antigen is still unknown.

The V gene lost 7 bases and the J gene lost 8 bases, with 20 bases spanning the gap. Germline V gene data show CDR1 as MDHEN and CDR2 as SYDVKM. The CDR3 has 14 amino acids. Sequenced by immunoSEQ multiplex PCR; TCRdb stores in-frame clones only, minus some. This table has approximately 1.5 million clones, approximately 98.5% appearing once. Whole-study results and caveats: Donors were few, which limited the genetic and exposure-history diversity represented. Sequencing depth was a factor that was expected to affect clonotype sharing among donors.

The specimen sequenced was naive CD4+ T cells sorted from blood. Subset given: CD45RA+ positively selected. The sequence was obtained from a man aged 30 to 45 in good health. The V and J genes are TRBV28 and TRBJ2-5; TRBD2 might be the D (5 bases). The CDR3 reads CASNHRGSGRTQYF. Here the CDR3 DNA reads TGTGCCAGCAACCACCGGGGTAGTGGGAGAACCCAGTACTTC.